The 19 T cell receptor beta chains presented below share a single source sample, sequenced in a study of shared clonotypes between healthy human individuals. Only in-frame clones appear in the TCRdb table, and some are missing; sequencing was by immunoSEQ multiplex PCR. The data show over 2 million clones, with 92% seen just once and around 0.35% held by the top ten. The sequenced sample was naive CD4+ T cells from PBMCs. Subset defined: CD45RA+ positively selected. These receptors were taken from a man aged 18 to 35 in good health. Some clones in this sample may be carry-over from other donors' samples.

V usage is TRBV5-5 and J usage is TRBJ2-7, with D perhaps TRBD1 (6 bases). Germline CDR1 SGHKS, CDR2 YYEKEE (reference sequence). Trimming cost V 2 bases and J 0 bases, with 12 bases left between them. This CDR3 comprises 15 residues. This CDR3 reads CASSLREGGSYEQYF. The CDR3 DNA follows: TGTGCCAGCAGCTTAAGGGAAGGGGGCTCCTACGAGCAGTACTTC.

The chain is built from TRBV7-2 and TRBJ1-2; D is perhaps TRBD1 (6 bases). Germline CDR1 reads SGHTA; CDR2 reads FQGNSA. The length of the CDR3 is 15 residues. V was cut by 5 bases and J by 0 bases, with 13 bases left in between. The CDR3 here is CASSHGQFANYGYTF. CDR3 DNA sequence: TGTGCCAGCAGCCACGGACAGTTTGCTAACTATGGCTACACCTTC.

As DNA, the CDR3 is TGTGCCTGGAGTGACAGGGGGAAGTCTGAAGCTTTCTTT. Translating gives CAWSDRGKSEAFF. The rearrangement uses TRBV30 and TRBJ1-1; TRBD1 aligns across 8 bases. J lost 6 bases, V lost 1 base, and 4 bases had no gene match. CDR3 size: 13 residues. Germline values: CDR1 GTSNPN, CDR2 SVGIG (reference sequence).

This clone was observed once. The J gene is TRBJ1-4, the V gene TRBV7-8, with TRBD1 matching over 7 bases. Trimming took 0 bases from V and 7 from J; bases not matched to a gene: 5. This CDR3 is built from 15 residues. Germline lookup yields CDR1 SGHVS and CDR2 FQNEAQ. This chain's CDR3 is CASSLATGRIEKLFF. Here the CDR3 DNA reads TGTGCCAGCAGCTTAGCGACAGGGAGGATTGAAAAACTGTTTTTT.

This chain connects TRBV28 to TRBJ2-4; 14 nucleotides match TRBD2. This CDR3 comprises 14 residues. Germline loops: CDR1 MDHEN, CDR2 SYDVKM. Unmatched junction bases numbered 6, after V lost 6 bases and J lost 11 bases. This CDR3 is CASSLPGLAGVQYF. The CDR3 coding sequence is TGTGCCAGCAGCCTACCGGGACTAGCGGGAGTTCAGTACTTC.

Comment on this clone: The sample holds other DNA sequences that translate to the same CDR3. The chain couples TRBV15 to TRBJ1-3, with D maybe TRBD1 (5 bases). Germline V lookup: CDR1 LNHNV, CDR2 YYDKDF (reference sequence). This CDR3 is built from 16 residues. Trimming shortened V by 0 bases and J by 0 bases, and 9 bases separated the two germline ends. As DNA, the CDR3 is TGTGCCACCAGCAGAGATGCGGGGGGCTCTGGAAACACCATATATTTT. This gives the protein CATSRDAGGSGNTIYF.

The chain joins TRBV15 to TRBJ2-7; D is unclear. The V end lost 1 base, the J end lost 3 bases, and 13 bases lay between the germline ends. Germline V gives CDR1 LNHNV, CDR2 YYDKDF (reference sequence). The CDR3 runs to 15 residues. The DNA of the CDR3 is TGTGCCACCAGCAGAGCACCGCGACTTGACTACGAGCAGTACTTC. It codes for CATSRAPRLDYEQYF.

In this sample, this clone turned up once. The V and J genes are TRBV6-1 and TRBJ1-5, with TRBD1 as a possible D gene (5 bases). Trimming took 10 bases from V and 3 from J, leaving 13 bases between them. Per the germline V gene, CDR1 is MNHNS and CDR2 is SASEGT. The CDR3 totals 13 residues. CDR3 protein: CATSSRANQPQHF. The CDR3 nucleotides read TGTGCCACCTCGTCCAGGGCCAATCAGCCCCAGCATTTT.

This clone showed up just once. V usage is TRBV29-1 and J usage is TRBJ2-1; perhaps TRBD1 as D (6 bases). Trimming pared 7 bases from V and 1 base from J, leaving 11 bases between. The CDR3 runs to 13 residues. Germline CDR1 SQVTM, CDR2 ANQGSEA. CDR3 DNA sequence: TGCAGCGGGAAGGACAGTTCCTACAATGAGCAGTTCTTC. Protein product: CSGKDSSYNEQFF.

V usage is TRBV7-7 and J usage is TRBJ2-1; 9 nucleotides align to TRBD2. The CDR3 sequence is 16 residues long. V shed 1 base, J shed 6 bases, and the junction held 7 bases outside the gene matches. CDR1 and CDR2 from the germline V gene are SSHAT and FNYEAQ (reference sequence). The chain's CDR3 is CASSLGVREGLNEQFF. The CDR3 DNA follows: TGTGCCAGCAGCTTAGGGGTGCGGGAGGGCCTCAATGAGCAGTTCTTC.

The gene calls are TRBV5-1 and TRBJ1-1; 8 positions match TRBD1. Trimming took 5 bases from V and 5 from J; bases not matched to a gene: 8. There are 14 residues in the CDR3. The V gene's germline CDR1 is SGHRS and CDR2 YFSETQ. CDR3 nucleotides: TGCGCCAGCAGTTTTACGGGACAGGATACTGAAGCTTTCTTT. Its translation: CASSFTGQDTEAFF.

The CDR3 region has the DNA TGTGCCAGCAGTTACTCCGGGGGGGGAAGAAATCAGCCCCAGCATTTT. It yields the protein CASSYSGGGRNQPQHF. The chain couples TRBV6-5 to TRBJ1-5, with a weak D call TRBD1 (5 bases). The CDR3 loop spans 16 amino acids. V shed 0 bases and J shed 4 bases, with 13 bases lying between them. The germline V gene has CDR1 MNHEY and CDR2 SVGAGI.

The chain carries TRBV10-3 and TRBJ2-3; 8 bases align to TRBD1. Trimming cost V 11 bases and J 3 bases; bases outside gene matches: 4. CDR1 and CDR2 from the germline V gene are ENHRY and SYGVKD. The CDR3 extends over 12 amino acids. In nucleotides, the CDR3 is TGTGCCTCCCGACAGGGGACAGATACGCAGTATTTT. This gives the protein CASRQGTDTQYF.

V gene TRBV2 combines with J gene TRBJ1-1, with no clear D. The CDR3 contains 13 residues. In germline, CDR1 is SNHLY, CDR2 FYNNEI. V dropped 5 bases and J dropped 6 bases, with 13 bases sitting between them. This CDR3 is CASSFGVGAEAFF. The CDR3 nucleotides read TGTGCCAGCAGTTTCGGGGTCGGGGCTGAAGCTTTCTTT.

The rearrangement links TRBV7-8 to TRBJ1-2; D is perhaps TRBD1 (6 bases). The V end was cut by 5 bases, the J end by 2 bases, with 18 bases between. Germline CDR1 SGHVS, CDR2 FQNEAQ. The CDR3 length is 16 residues. The CDR3 protein is CASSVQQGLINYGYTF. DNA for the CDR3: TGTGCCAGCAGCGTACAACAGGGTCTTATAAACTATGGCTACACCTTC.

The V and J genes are TRBV29-1 and TRBJ2-4, with 7 bases aligning to TRBD2. The germline CDR1 and CDR2 sequences are SQVTM and ANQGSEA. This CDR3 is built from 13 residues. J was trimmed by 3 bases and V by 1 base; bases with no gene match: 0. CDR3: CSVEGGGKNIQYF. CDR3 DNA sequence: TGCAGCGTTGAAGGGGGGGGCAAAAACATTCAGTACTTC.

V and J are TRBV7-9 and TRBJ1-1, with D unclear. Germline lookup yields CDR1 SEHNR and CDR2 FQNEAQ (reference sequence). The CDR3 consists of 14 residues. With 1 base removed from V and 1 base from J, the gap between germline ends came to 7 bases. The CDR3 DNA reads TGTGCCAGCAGCTTAGTGTGGGGGAACACTGAAGCTTTCTTT. It yields the protein CASSLVWGNTEAFF.

The chain combines TRBV28 with TRBJ2-1; weak D call: TRBD1 (6 bases). Germline V lookup: CDR1 MDHEN, CDR2 SYDVKM. Trimming removed 1 base from V and 6 bases from J, with 16 bases in between. This CDR3 is 16 amino acids long. The CDR3 nucleotides are TGTGCCAGCAGTTTATTTCGCAGGGGATATACCAATGAGCAGTTCTTC. This gives the protein CASSLFRRGYTNEQFF.

This clone occurred a few times. Other DNA sequences in the same sample also yield this CDR3. The J gene is TRBJ2-1, the V gene TRBV11-2, with 8 positions matching TRBD2. This CDR3 spans 15 amino acids. Germline V gene sequence: CDR1 SGHAT, CDR2 FQNNGV. The ends lost 1 base at V and 2 bases at J; junction bases unmatched: 1. This CDR3 is CASSLAGGTYNEQFF. The CDR3 bases are TGTGCCAGCAGCTTAGCGGGAGGGACCTACAATGAGCAGTTCTTC. The full variable domain, completed using reference TRBV11-2 and TRBJ2-1, is EAGVAQSPRYKIIEKRQSVAFWCNPISGHATLYWYQQILGQGPKLLIQFQNNGVVDDSQLPKDRFSAERLKGVDSTLKIQPAKLEDSAVYLCASSLAGGTYNEQFFGPGTRLTVL.